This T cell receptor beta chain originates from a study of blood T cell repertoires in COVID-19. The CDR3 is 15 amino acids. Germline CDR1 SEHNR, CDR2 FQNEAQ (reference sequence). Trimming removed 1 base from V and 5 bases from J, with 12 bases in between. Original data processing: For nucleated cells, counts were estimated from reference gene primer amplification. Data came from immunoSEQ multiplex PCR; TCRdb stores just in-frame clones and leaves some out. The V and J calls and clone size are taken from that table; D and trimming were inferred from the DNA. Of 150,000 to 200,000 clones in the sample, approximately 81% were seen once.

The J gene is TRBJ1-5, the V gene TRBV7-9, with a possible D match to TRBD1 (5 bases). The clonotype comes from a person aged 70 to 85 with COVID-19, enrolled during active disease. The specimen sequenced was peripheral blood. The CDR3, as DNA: TGTGCCAGCAGCTTAGGTTTCGGGGGTGATCAGCCCCAGCATTTT. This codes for CASSLGFGGDQPQHF.